This is a list of T cell receptor beta chains from one sample in a study of blood T cell repertoires in COVID-19. Method: immunoSEQ multiplex PCR; TCRdb's copy keeps in-frame clones and lacks some. The sample records roughly 230,000 clones, around 83% being singletons. Input material: peripheral blood. The receptor set was obtained from a man between 35 and 55 years old with active or convalescent COVID-19. CDR3s include the opening cysteine and the closing phenylalanine or tryptophan. A D gene is named only where the DNA matches it firmly. Only part of the rows carry a size: once, few, many, or a class if the clone is expanded.

D,J,V,size,DNA,CDR3
NA,TRBJ2-1,TRBV11-3,NA,TGTGCCAGCAGCTTGGTCGGGACTTCCGACAATGAGCAGTTCTTC,CASSLVGTSDNEQFF
NA,TRBJ1-5,TRBV6-6,NA,TGTGCCAGCATGACTCTGGGTAATCAGCCCCAGCATTTT,CASMTLGNQPQHF
TRBD2,TRBJ2-1,TRBV7-9,once,TGTGCCAGCAGCTCTCGACTAGCGGGAGAGGGGAAAGTTGAGCAGTTCTTC,CASSSRLAGEGKVEQFF
TRBD1,TRBJ1-1,TRBV2,NA,TGTGCCAGCAGGAATCAGGGGGCGAACACTGAAGCTTTCTTT,CASRNQGANTEAFF
NA,TRBJ2-7,TRBV4-1,few,TGCGCCAGCGCCCGGGTGGGCTCCTACGAGCAGTACTTC,CASARVGSYEQYF
NA,TRBJ2-6,TRBV11-2,NA,TGTGCCAGCAGCTTAATGGGACAAGCCTCTGGGGCCAACGTCCTGACTTTC,CASSLMGQASGANVLTF
TRBD1,TRBJ2-7,TRBV5-4,few,TGTGCCAGCAGCTTGGATCCTGGACAGGGCTACGAGCAGTACTTC,CASSLDPGQGYEQYF
TRBD2,TRBJ2-2,TRBV4-2,NA,TGTGCCAGCGAATATACTAGCGGGAGAGCGTTGGGCACCGGGGAGCTGTTTTTT,CASEYTSGRALGTGELFF
TRBD1,TRBJ1-1,TRBV18,NA,TGTGCCAGCTCAACAAAACAGGGGACTGAAGCTTTCTTT,CASSTKQGTEAFF
TRBD1,TRBJ1-3,TRBV5-1,NA,TGCGCCAGCAGCTTGGGCGACAGGGAGTACTCTGGAAACACCATATATTTT,CASSLGDREYSGNTIYF
NA,TRBJ2-2,TRBV7-9,NA,TGTGCCAGCCTTCCTGAGCCAGGGTCTGGGGAGCTGTTTTTT,CASLPEPGSGELFF
TRBD1,TRBJ2-2,TRBV24-1,NA,TGTGCCACCAGTGAAGGTGGGACAGGGTCCGGGGAGCTGTTTTTT,CATSEGGTGSGELFF
NA,TRBJ1-2,TRBV2,NA,TGTGCCAGCACCATGGGAAAGGGGACTCTCTATGGCTACACCTTC,CASTMGKGTLYGYTF
NA,TRBJ2-7,TRBV6-7,NA,TGTGCCAGCAGTTACCCGGCGGGACGAACCTACGAGCAGTACTTC,CASSYPAGRTYEQYF
NA,TRBJ2-2,TRBV24-1,NA,TGTGCCACCAAAAATTTGGGACACAGCAACACCGGGGAGCTGTTTTTT,CATKNLGHSNTGELFF
NA,TRBJ2-1,TRBV10-2,NA,TGCGCCACCGAACCGGGCCCGGGGGGCGATGAGCAGTTCTTC,CATEPGPGGDEQFF
NA,TRBJ2-3,TRBV2,NA,TGTGCCAGCAGGGGAGGCCGCGCTACGTCGTATTTT,CASRGGRATSYF
NA,TRBJ1-4,TRBV6-5,NA,TGTGCCAGCAGGGCCGACACGATTGGTGAAAAACTGTTTTTT,CASRADTIGEKLFF
NA,TRBJ1-5,TRBV19,NA,TGTGCCAGTAGTATGACAGAGTATGCGGTAGGTAATCAGCCCCAGCATTTT,CASSMTEYAVGNQPQHF
NA,TRBJ1-4,TRBV9,NA,TGTGCCAGCAGCCCATCATCGGGGGAAAAACTGTTTTTT,CASSPSSGEKLFF
NA,TRBJ2-1,TRBV24-1,NA,TGTGCCACCAGTGATTCCGCCGATTCGAGGGGGGGATACAATGAGCAGTTCTTC,CATSDSADSRGGYNEQFF
NA,TRBJ2-6,TRBV14,once,TGTGCCAGCAGCCAAGAGCAGGGTCGGATTTACCTGACTTTC,CASSQEQGRIYLTF
NA,TRBJ1-2,TRBV27,NA,TGTGCCAGCAGTCCAGCCGGACAGAGCTATGGCTACACCTTC,CASSPAGQSYGYTF
NA,TRBJ1-2,TRBV3-1/TRBV3-2,NA,TGTGCCAGCAGCCAATTTGAGGGCTACACCTTC,CASSQFEGYTF
TRBD2,TRBJ2-5,TRBV5-1,once,TGCGCCAGCACTATGGGACTAGCGGGAGGCGCAGCAGAGACCCAGTACTTC,CASTMGLAGGAAETQYF
TRBD1,TRBJ1-4,TRBV5-6,NA,TGTGCCAGCAGCTTGCAGGGGGCGAGTGAAAAACTGTTTTTT,CASSLQGASEKLFF
NA,TRBJ2-5,TRBV6-2/TRBV6-3,NA,TGTGCCAGCAGCTATCCGGGACACCCGGGGGAGACCCAGTACTTC,CASSYPGHPGETQYF
NA,TRBJ2-2,TRBV18,NA,TGTGCCAGCTCACCACCGTTTATAAACACCGGGGAGCTGTTTTTT,CASSPPFINTGELFF
TRBD1,TRBJ2-5,TRBV14,NA,TGTGCCAGCAGCTTCGGACAGGGAGAGACCCAGTACTTC,CASSFGQGETQYF
NA,TRBJ2-4,TRBV2,NA,TGTGCCAGCAACCCAGGGCAGGGAAACATTCAGTACTTC,CASNPGQGNIQYF
NA,TRBJ2-3,TRBV5-1,NA,TGCGCCAGCAGCTTCGAGGATACGCAGTATTTT,CASSFEDTQYF
NA,TRBJ2-3,TRBV4-2,NA,TGTGCCAGCAGCCCAAGCCCGGGGGGCCGGGATACGCAGTATTTT,CASSPSPGGRDTQYF
NA,TRBJ2-7,TRBV6-5,NA,TGTGCCAGCAGCTCCCAGGGCCCCGCTCGTTACGAGCAGTACTTC,CASSSQGPARYEQYF
TRBD1,TRBJ1-2,TRBV30,few,TGTGCCTGGAGTGCGTCCTCCTACAGGGGGTCTTACTATGGCTACACCTTC,CAWSASSYRGSYYGYTF
TRBD1,TRBJ2-2,TRBV19,NA,TGTGCCAGTAGCCCGGACAGGGCATGGTCGACCGGGGAGCTGTTTTTT,CASSPDRAWSTGELFF
NA,TRBJ2-6,TRBV5-1,NA,TGCGCCAGCAGCCCCGCTCCCGGTTCGAGGGACTCTGGGGCCAACGTCCTGACTTTC,CASSPAPGSRDSGANVLTF
NA,TRBJ2-3,TRBV2,NA,TGTGCCAGCAGTGAAGGTCCGGGGGATACGCAGTATTTT,CASSEGPGDTQYF
NA,TRBJ1-2,TRBV10-3,NA,TGTGCCATCAGCACGACAGAACTTAACTATGGCTACACCTTC,CAISTTELNYGYTF
NA,TRBJ1-1,TRBV3-1/TRBV3-2,NA,TGTGCCAGCAGGACAGGAGCTGAAGCTTTCTTT,CASRTGAEAFF
NA,TRBJ2-2,TRBV28,NA,TGTGCCAGCAGTCCCTTTCGGCGGTCCAACACCGGGGAGCTGTTTTTT,CASSPFRRSNTGELFF
TRBD1,TRBJ1-2,TRBV6-5,NA,TGTGCCAGCAGTTACTCGTACCGGGACAGAGGGGGCTACACCTTC,CASSYSYRDRGGYTF
TRBD1,TRBJ1-3,TRBV10-3,NA,TGTGCCATCAGTGAATCAGGGGGCATTAACACCATATATTTT,CAISESGGINTIYF
TRBD2,TRBJ2-3,TRBV11-2,NA,TGTGCCAGCAGCGCCTGGACTAGCGGGGATTCAGATACGCAGTATTTT,CASSAWTSGDSDTQYF
NA,TRBJ2-7,TRBV18,NA,TGTGCCAGCTCACAAACCGCGCAGGGATTTGACGAGCAGTACTTC,CASSQTAQGFDEQYF
TRBD2,TRBJ2-7,TRBV6-1,NA,TGTGCCAGCAGTGAGGGGACTAGCGGGGGCGAGCAGTACTTC,CASSEGTSGGEQYF
NA,TRBJ1-6,TRBV28,NA,TGTGCCAGCAGTTCCCCGACAAGGACAGTCGGAACCCTCCACTTT,CASSSPTRTVGTLHF
NA,TRBJ2-7,TRBV6-2/TRBV6-3,NA,TGTGCCAGCAGCTCCTACGGGGGTATGAAAGAGCAGTACTTC,CASSSYGGMKEQYF
TRBD1,TRBJ1-5,TRBV19,once,TGTGCCAGTAGTCCCGGACAGGCCCTGGGAAATCAGCCCCAGCATTTT,CASSPGQALGNQPQHF
TRBD1,TRBJ2-7,TRBV11-3,once,TGTGCCAGCAGCCGTGGACAGGGTAATACCTACGAGCAGTACTTC,CASSRGQGNTYEQYF
TRBD2,TRBJ2-7,TRBV7-6,NA,TGTGCCAGCAGCCTAGCGGCAGACTACGAGCAGTACTTC,CASSLAADYEQYF
NA,TRBJ1-2,TRBV5-8,NA,TGTGCCAGCCGCCCCCTGGACAGTTATGGCTACACCTTC,CASRPLDSYGYTF
TRBD1,TRBJ2-7,TRBV14,NA,TGTGCCAGCAGCCAAGGGTGGGGACAGGGGGGCTTACCTCTACTGCAGTACTTC,CASSQGWGQGGLPLLQYF
NA,TRBJ1-4,TRBV30,NA,TGTGCCTGGAGCCTTACCCAGTATACTAATGAAAAACTGTTTTTT,CAWSLTQYTNEKLFF
NA,TRBJ1-4,TRBV6-6,NA,TGTGCCAGCAGTTACGGGAGGGCTAATGAAAAACTGTTTTTT,CASSYGRANEKLFF
TRBD1,TRBJ1-5,TRBV18,NA,TGTGCCAGCTCGCGGGACAGGGTAGGTCAGCCCCAGCATTTT,CASSRDRVGQPQHF